This T cell receptor beta chain came from a study of Tregs in tolerant kidney transplant recipients. Profiling relied on immunoSEQ multiplex PCR, and the TCRdb table lists in-frame clones only, not all of them. The sample records 50,000 or so clones, about nine tenths being singletons. CDR1 and CDR2 (germline): MNHNS, SASEGT. Between the trimmed V and J ends, which lost 2 bases and 7 bases, there was a span of 14 bases. This CDR3 is 15 amino acids long. Regarding the study as a whole: Findings come from small patient numbers and require larger validation. Changing PCR primers prevented nucleotide comparison between some patients' samples. Biological reproducibility was not directly addressed, but technical replication error appeared minimal.

Comments on this clone: Its cognate antigen is unknown.

Mixed chimerism was transient after nonmyeloablative marrow transplants from related graft donors. The V gene is TRBV6-1, the J gene TRBJ2-2; maybe TRBD1 (5 bases). The sequence was collected from a human patient who received a combined kidney and bone marrow transplant. The graft donor may have contributed some T cells. The sample here was CD8+ T cells from blood (PBMCs), taken 24 months after the transplant. CDR3 amino acids: CASSEKGRAHGELFF. As DNA, the CDR3 is TGTGCCAGCAGTGAAAAGGGCAGGGCGCACGGGGAGCTGTTTTTT.